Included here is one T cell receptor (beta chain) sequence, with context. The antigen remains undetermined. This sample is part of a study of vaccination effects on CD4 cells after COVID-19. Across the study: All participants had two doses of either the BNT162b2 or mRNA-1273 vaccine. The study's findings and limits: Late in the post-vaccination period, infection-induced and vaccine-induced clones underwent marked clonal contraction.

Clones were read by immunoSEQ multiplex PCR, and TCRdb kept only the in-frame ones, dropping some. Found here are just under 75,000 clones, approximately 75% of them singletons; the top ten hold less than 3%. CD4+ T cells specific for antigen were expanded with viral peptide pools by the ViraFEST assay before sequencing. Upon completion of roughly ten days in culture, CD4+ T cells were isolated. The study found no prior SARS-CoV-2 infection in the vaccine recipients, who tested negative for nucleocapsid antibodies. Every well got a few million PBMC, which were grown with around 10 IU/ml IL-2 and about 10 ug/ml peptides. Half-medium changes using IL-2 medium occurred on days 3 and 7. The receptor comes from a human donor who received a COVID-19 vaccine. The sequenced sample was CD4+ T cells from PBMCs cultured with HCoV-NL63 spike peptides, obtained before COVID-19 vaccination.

The DNA for the CDR3 is TGTGCCAGCAGCTTTTTGGGGGGACTAGCGGACGGGGAGCTGTTTTTT. Encoded protein: CASSFLGGLADGELFF. The J gene is TRBJ2-2, the V gene TRBV7-2, with 11 bases matching TRBD2. The V gene's germline CDR1 is SGHTA and CDR2 FQGNSA. V lost 3 bases to trimming and J lost 7 bases; unmatched junction nucleotides: 7. CDR3 size: 16 residues.